A selection of T cell receptor beta chains follows, all from one sample in a study of blood T cell repertoires in COVID-19. Measured with immunoSEQ multiplex PCR; TCRdb has only the in-frame clones, and not every one. This sample has about 250,000 clones; around nine tenths occur once, and the top ten carry about 3%. The sequenced sample was peripheral blood. These receptors all come from a man aged 18 to 29 with active or convalescent COVID-19. CDR3s include the opening cysteine and the closing phenylalanine or tryptophan. The D gene is left open where the match is weak.

TRBD2	TRBV2	TRBJ2-1	CASTFRTSGSLEQFF	TGTGCCAGCACCTTTAGGACTAGCGGGAGTTTGGAGCAGTTCTTC
NA	TRBV5-1	TRBJ1-3	CASSLEGTGNTIYF	TGCGCCAGCAGCTTGGAGGGGACTGGAAACACCATATATTTT
TRBD2	TRBV14	TRBJ2-5	CASSPHSGREETQYF	TGTGCCAGCAGCCCGCATAGCGGGAGGGAGGAGACCCAGTACTTC
TRBD1	TRBV29-1	TRBJ2-7	CSVVGQSASGYEQYF	TGCAGCGTTGTGGGACAGTCCGCATCGGGCTACGAGCAGTACTTC
TRBD2	TRBV6-5	TRBJ2-5	CASCLGRGAGAQYF	TGTGCCAGCTGTTTAGGGCGGGGGGCCGGAGCCCAGTACTTC
NA	TRBV2	TRBJ1-5	CASSDPRGSQHF	TGTGCCAGCAGTGACCCGCGGGGATCCCAGCATTTT
NA	TRBV2	TRBJ1-5	CASSEDFRSRYSNQPQHF	TGTGCCAGCAGTGAAGACTTCAGGTCCCGTTATAGCAATCAGCCCCAGCATTTT
TRBD1	TRBV5-1	TRBJ1-2	CASSLGGTEAFYGYTF	TGCGCCAGCAGCTTGGGAGGGACAGAAGCCTTCTATGGCTACACCTTC
NA	TRBV5-4	TRBJ2-1	CASSLGAYNEQFF	TGTGCCAGCAGCTTGGGAGCGTACAATGAGCAGTTCTTC
TRBD2	TRBV18	TRBJ2-5	CASSPPNLAGGQETQYF	TGTGCCAGCTCACCACCCAATCTAGCGGGGGGACAAGAGACCCAGTACTTC
NA	TRBV9	TRBJ1-4	CASSVVPTKRGEKLFF	TGTGCCAGCAGCGTAGTCCCGACGAAAAGAGGGGAAAAACTGTTTTTT
NA	TRBV7-3	TRBJ1-1	CASSTAGGTEAFF	TGTGCCAGCAGCACCGCGGGAGGCACTGAAGCTTTCTTT
NA	TRBV6-5	TRBJ1-5	CASATRDGGNQPQHF	TGTGCCAGCGCAACCCGGGACGGGGGTAATCAGCCCCAGCATTTT
NA	TRBV6-5	TRBJ1-1	CASSYSRDPTEAFF	TGTGCCAGCAGTTACTCTCGGGATCCCACTGAAGCTTTCTTT
TRBD1	TRBV6-5	TRBJ1-2	CASSYSWTGDSGYTF	TGTGCCAGCAGTTACTCATGGACAGGGGACTCTGGCTACACCTTC
NA	TRBV6-1	TRBJ2-5	CASSEMGTTQETQYF	TGTGCCAGCAGTGAAATGGGTACTACCCAAGAGACCCAGTACTTC
TRBD2	TRBV2	TRBJ2-2	CASATSGRGTGELFF	TGTGCCAGCGCAACTAGCGGGAGAGGCACCGGGGAGCTGTTTTTT
NA	TRBV28	TRBJ1-5	CASPPNREQANQPQHF	TGTGCCAGCCCCCCGAACAGGGAGCAGGCCAATCAGCCCCAGCATTTT
NA	TRBV9	TRBJ2-5	CASSGGTQYF	TGTGCCAGCAGCGGAGGGACCCAGTACTTC
NA	TRBV15	TRBJ2-7	CATSRVLAAYEQYF	TGTGCCACCAGCAGAGTGCTTGCGGCTTACGAGCAGTACTTC